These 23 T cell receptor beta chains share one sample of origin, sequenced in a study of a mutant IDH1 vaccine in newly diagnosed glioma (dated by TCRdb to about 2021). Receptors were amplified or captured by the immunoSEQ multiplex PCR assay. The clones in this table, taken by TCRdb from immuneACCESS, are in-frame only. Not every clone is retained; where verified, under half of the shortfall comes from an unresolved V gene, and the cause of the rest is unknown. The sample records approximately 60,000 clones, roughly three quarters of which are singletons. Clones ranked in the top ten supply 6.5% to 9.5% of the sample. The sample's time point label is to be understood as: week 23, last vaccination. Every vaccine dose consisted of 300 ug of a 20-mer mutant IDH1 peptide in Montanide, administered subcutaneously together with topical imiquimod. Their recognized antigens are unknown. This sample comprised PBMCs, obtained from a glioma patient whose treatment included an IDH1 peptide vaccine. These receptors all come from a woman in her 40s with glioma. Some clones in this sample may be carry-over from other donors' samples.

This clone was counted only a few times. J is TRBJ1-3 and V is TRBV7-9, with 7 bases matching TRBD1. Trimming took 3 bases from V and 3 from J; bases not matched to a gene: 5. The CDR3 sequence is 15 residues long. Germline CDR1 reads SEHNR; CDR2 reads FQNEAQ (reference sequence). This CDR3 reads CASSFDRAGGNTIYF. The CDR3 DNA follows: TGTGCCAGCAGCTTCGACAGGGCTGGTGGAAACACCATATATTTT. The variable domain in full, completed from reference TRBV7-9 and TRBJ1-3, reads DTGVSQNPRHKITKRGQNVTFRCDPISEHNRLYWYRQTLGQGPEFLTYFQNEAQLEKSRLLSDRFSAERPKGSFSTLEIQRTEQGDSAMYLCASSFDRAGGNTIYFGEGSWLTVV.

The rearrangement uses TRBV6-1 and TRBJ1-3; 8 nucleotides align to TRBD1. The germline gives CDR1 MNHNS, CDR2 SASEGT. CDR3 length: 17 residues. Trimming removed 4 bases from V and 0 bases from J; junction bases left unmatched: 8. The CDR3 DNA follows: TGTGCCAGCAGTGTTCGGACAGGGAGCTTCTCTGGAAACACCATATATTTT. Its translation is CASSVRTGSFSGNTIYF.

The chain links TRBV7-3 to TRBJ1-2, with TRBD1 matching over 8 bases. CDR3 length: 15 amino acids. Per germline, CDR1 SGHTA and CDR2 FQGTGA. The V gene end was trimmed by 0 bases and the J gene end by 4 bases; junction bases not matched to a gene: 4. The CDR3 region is CASSLTPGQAYGYTF. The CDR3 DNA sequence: TGTGCCAGCAGCTTAACCCCGGGACAGGCCTATGGCTACACCTTC.

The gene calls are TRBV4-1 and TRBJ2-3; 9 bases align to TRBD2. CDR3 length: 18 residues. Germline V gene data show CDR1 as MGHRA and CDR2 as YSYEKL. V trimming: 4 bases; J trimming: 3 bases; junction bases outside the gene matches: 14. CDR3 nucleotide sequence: TGCGCCAGCAGCCCCCGAAATAGCGGGGGATTGGGAACAGATACGCAGTATTTT. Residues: CASSPRNSGGLGTDTQYF.

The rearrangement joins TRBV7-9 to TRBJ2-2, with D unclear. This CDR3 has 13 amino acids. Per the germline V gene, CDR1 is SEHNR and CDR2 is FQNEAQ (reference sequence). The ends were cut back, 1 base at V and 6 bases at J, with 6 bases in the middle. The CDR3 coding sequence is TGTGCCAGCAGCTTAGATGGAGCCGGGGAGCTGTTTTTT. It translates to CASSLDGAGELFF.

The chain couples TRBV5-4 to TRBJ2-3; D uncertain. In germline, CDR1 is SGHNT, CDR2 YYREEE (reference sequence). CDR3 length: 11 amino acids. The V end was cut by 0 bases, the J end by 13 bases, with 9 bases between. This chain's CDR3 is CASSLGPSEYF. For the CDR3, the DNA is TGTGCCAGCAGCTTGGGGCCTTCGGAGTATTTT.

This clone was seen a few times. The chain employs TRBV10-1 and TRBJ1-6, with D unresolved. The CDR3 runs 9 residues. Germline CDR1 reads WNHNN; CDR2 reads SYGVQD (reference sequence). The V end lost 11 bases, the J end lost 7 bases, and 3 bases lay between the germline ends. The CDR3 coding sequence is TGCGCCCGCAATTCACCCCTCCACTTT. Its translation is CARNSPLHF.

The DNA for the CDR3 is TGCGCCAGCAGCGCTAATAGCGGACCCTACGAGCAGTACTTC. Protein sequence: CASSANSGPYEQYF. The gene calls are TRBV5-1 and TRBJ2-7; tentatively, D is TRBD2 (6 bases). This CDR3 is 14 amino acids long. From germline, CDR1 is SGHRS and CDR2 YFSETQ. V was clipped by 4 bases and J by 2 bases, with 13 bases between them.

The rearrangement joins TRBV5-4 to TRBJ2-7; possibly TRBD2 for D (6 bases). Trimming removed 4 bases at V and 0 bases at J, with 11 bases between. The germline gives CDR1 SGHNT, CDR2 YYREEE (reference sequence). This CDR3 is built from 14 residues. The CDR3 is CASSPGLRSYEQYF. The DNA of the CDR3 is TGTGCCAGCAGCCCGGGACTCCGCTCCTACGAGCAGTACTTC.

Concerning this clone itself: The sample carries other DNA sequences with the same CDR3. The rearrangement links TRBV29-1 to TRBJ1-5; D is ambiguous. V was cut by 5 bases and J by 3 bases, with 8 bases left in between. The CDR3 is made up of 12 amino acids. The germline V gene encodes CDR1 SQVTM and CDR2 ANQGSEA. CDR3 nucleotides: TGCAGCGTTTCCGGGGTCAATCAGCCCCAGCATTTT. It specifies CSVSGVNQPQHF.

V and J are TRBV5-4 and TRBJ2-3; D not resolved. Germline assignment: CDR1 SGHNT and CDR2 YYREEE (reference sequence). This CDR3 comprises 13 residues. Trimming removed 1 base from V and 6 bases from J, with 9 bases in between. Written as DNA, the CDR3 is TGTGCCAGCAGCTTGACCCAAGTGGATACGCAGTATTTT. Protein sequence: CASSLTQVDTQYF.

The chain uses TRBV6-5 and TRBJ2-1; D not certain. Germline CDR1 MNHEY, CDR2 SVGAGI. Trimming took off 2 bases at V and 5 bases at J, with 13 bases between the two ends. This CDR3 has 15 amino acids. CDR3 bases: TGTGCCAGCAGTTACAATACTCTCCCTCACAATGAGCAGTTCTTC. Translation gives CASSYNTLPHNEQFF.

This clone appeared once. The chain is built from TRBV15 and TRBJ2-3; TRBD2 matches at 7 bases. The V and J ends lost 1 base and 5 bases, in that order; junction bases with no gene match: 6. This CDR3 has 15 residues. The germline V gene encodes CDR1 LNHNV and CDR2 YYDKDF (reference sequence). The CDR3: CATSRGVGRGDTQYF. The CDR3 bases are TGTGCCACCAGCAGAGGGGTAGGGAGGGGAGATACGCAGTATTTT.

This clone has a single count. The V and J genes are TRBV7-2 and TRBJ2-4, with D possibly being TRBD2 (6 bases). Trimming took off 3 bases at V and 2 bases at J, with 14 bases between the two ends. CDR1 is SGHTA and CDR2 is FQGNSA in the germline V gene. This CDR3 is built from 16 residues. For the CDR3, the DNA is TGTGCCAGCAGCTTCGGGCAGGGAGGAACCAAAAACATTCAGTACTTC. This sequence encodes CASSFGQGGTKNIQYF. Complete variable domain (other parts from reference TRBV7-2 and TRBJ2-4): GAGVSQSPSNKVTEKGKDVELRCDPISGHTALYWYRQSLGQGLEFLIYFQGNSAPDKSGLPSDRFSAERTGGSVSTLTIQRTQQEDSAVYLCASSFGQGGTKNIQYFGAGTRLSVL.

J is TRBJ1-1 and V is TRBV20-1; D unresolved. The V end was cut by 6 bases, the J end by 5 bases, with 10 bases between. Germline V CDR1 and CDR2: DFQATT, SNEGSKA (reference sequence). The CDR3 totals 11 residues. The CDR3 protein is CSARRWTEAFF. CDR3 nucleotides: TGCAGTGCCAGGAGATGGACTGAAGCTTTCTTT.

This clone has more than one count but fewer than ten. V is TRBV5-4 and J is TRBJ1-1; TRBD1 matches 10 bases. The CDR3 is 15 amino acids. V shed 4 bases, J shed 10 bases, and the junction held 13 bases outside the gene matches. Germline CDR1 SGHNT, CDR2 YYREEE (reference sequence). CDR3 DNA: TGTGCCAGCAGCGAGGGACAGGGGTCCCCATCGCGAGCTTTCTTT. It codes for CASSEGQGSPSRAFF.

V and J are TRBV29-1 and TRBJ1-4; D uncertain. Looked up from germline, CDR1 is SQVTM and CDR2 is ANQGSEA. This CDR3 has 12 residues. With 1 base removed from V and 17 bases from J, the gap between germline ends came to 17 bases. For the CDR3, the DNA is TGCAGCGTTGAAGGTGCGTCGCGCGCCCTCTTTTTT. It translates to CSVEGASRALFF. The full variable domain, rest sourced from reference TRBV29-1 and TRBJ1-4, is SAVISQKPSRDICQRGTSLTIQCQVDSQVTMMFWYRQQPGQSLTLIATANQGSEATYESGFVIDKFPISRPNLTFSTLTVSNMSPEDSSIYLCSVEGASRALFFGSGTQLSVL.

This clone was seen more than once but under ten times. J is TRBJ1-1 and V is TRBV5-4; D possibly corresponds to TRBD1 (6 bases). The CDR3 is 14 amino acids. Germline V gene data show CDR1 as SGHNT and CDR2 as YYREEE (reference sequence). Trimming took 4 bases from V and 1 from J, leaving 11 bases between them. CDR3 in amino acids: CASSQGGGNTEAFF. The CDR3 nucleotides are TGTGCCAGCAGCCAGGGAGGGGGGAACACTGAAGCTTTCTTT.

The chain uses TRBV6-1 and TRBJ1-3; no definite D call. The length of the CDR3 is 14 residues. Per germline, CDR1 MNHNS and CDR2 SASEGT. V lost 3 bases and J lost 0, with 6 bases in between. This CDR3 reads CASSDPVSGNTIYF. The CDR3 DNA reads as TGTGCCAGCAGTGACCCGGTCTCTGGAAACACCATATATTTT.

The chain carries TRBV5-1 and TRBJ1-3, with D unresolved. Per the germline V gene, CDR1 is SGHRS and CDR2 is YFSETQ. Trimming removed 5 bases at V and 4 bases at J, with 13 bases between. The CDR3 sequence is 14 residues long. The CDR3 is CASSQEGLGNTIYF. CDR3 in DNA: TGCGCCAGCAGTCAAGAAGGTTTGGGAAACACCATATATTTT.

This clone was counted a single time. In nucleotides, the CDR3 is TGTGCCAGCAGCTCGACAGGGTTAGGAGGATCCTATAATTCACCCCTCCACTTT. It encodes CASSSTGLGGSYNSPLHF. The chain uses TRBV13 and TRBJ1-6; 7 bases fit TRBD1. The CDR3 consists of 18 residues. Germline CDR1 and CDR2: PRHDT and FYEKMQ (reference sequence). V lost 4 bases and J lost 1; bases outside the gene matches: 10.

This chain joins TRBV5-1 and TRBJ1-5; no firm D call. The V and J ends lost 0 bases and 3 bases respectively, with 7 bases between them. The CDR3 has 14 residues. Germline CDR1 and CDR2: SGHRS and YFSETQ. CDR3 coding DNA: TGCGCCAGCAGCTTGGGCGGGAACAATCAGCCCCAGCATTTT. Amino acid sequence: CASSLGGNNQPQHF.

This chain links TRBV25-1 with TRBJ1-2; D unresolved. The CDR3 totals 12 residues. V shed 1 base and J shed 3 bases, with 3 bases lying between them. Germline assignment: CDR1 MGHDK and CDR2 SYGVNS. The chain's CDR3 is CASSESDYGYTF. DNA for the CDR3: TGTGCCAGCAGTGAATCTGACTATGGCTACACCTTC.